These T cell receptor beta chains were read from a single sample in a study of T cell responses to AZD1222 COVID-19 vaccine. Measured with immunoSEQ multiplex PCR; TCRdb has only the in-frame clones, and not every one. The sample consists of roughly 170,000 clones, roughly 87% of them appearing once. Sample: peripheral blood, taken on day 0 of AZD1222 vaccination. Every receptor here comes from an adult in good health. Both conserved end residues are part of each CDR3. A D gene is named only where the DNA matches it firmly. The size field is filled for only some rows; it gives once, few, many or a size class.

CASSLIRTQNTGELFF	TGTGCCAGCAGCTTAATCAGGACACAGAACACCGGGGAGCTGTTTTTT	TRBJ2-2	TRBV7-3	16	NA	NA
CATSVGLSTDTQYF	TGTGCCACCAGTGTAGGCCTCAGCACAGATACGCAGTATTTT	TRBJ2-3	TRBV24-1	14	NA	NA
CAIKNPSGRAVYEQFF	TGTGCCATCAAGAACCCTAGCGGGAGGGCCGTGTATGAGCAGTTCTTC	TRBJ2-1	TRBV10-3	16	NA	TRBD2
CASSITGYQETQYF	TGTGCCAGCAGTATAACAGGGTACCAAGAGACCCAGTACTTC	TRBJ2-5	TRBV6-1	14	few	NA
CATRRGLAAYEQYF	TGTGCCACCAGGAGGGGACTAGCGGCCTACGAGCAGTACTTC	TRBJ2-7	TRBV15	14	NA	TRBD2
CASSGEGALEQYF	TGTGCCAGCAGTGGGGAGGGGGCTCTCGAGCAGTACTTC	TRBJ2-7	TRBV2	13	NA	NA
CASSYGRGRVNTEAFF	TGTGCCAGCAGTTACGGGAGGGGGCGAGTGAACACTGAAGCTTTCTTT	TRBJ1-1	TRBV6-5	16	NA	TRBD1
CASSKGRNGGAGGCNYGYTF	TGTGCCAGCAGCAAAGGGCGAAATGGGGGAGCAGGGGGTTGTAACTATGGCTACACCTTC	TRBJ1-2	TRBV21-1	20	NA	NA
CASSYSIQGSPLHF	TGTGCCAGCAGTTACTCGATACAGGGATCACCCCTCCACTTT	TRBJ1-6	TRBV6-2/TRBV6-3	14	NA	NA
CASSEVIMTGARGYTF	TGTGCCAGCAGTGAAGTGATAATGACAGGGGCGAGGGGCTACACCTTC	TRBJ1-2	TRBV6-1	16	few	TRBD1
CASSYRTGGYTF	TGTGCCAGCAGTTACCGGACAGGGGGCTACACCTTC	TRBJ1-2	TRBV6-5	12	NA	TRBD1
CASGVGNQETQYF	TGTGCCAGCGGGGTTGGGAACCAAGAGACCCAGTACTTC	TRBJ2-5	TRBV5-4	13	NA	NA
CAISEQLTSTDTQYF	TGTGCCATCAGTGAGCAGTTGACCAGCACAGATACGCAGTATTTT	TRBJ2-3	TRBV10-3	15	NA	NA
CASSPIRGRENTEAFF	TGTGCCAGCTCACCTATCCGGGGTCGGGAGAACACTGAAGCTTTCTTT	TRBJ1-1	TRBV18	16	NA	NA
CASSLLAGGGTDTQYF	TGTGCCAGCAGCTTACTAGCGGGGGGGGGCACAGATACGCAGTATTTT	TRBJ2-3	TRBV7-8	16	NA	TRBD2
CASSLRQGGGYEQYF	TGTGCCAGCAGCCTGAGACAGGGAGGGGGCTACGAGCAGTACTTC	TRBJ2-7	TRBV3-1/TRBV3-2	15	NA	NA
CASSLRPAELFF	TGTGCCAGCAGTTTGAGGCCTGCAGAACTGTTTTTT	TRBJ1-4	TRBV12-3/TRBV12-4	12	few	NA
CASSGGGGSNEQFF	TGTGCCAGCAGCGGGGGCGGCGGGAGCAATGAGCAGTTCTTC	TRBJ2-1	TRBV9	14	NA	TRBD2
CASSYSGVDTQYF	TGTGCCAGCAGTTACTCGGGGGTAGATACGCAGTATTTT	TRBJ2-3	TRBV6-5	13	NA	NA
CASSPRGGSYNSPLHF	TGTGCCAGCAGTCCCCGGGGGGGTTCCTATAATTCACCCCTCCACTTT	TRBJ1-6	TRBV27	16	NA	NA
CASRFGQGDNQPQHF	TGTGCCAGCAGGTTCGGACAGGGGGACAATCAGCCCCAGCATTTT	TRBJ1-5	TRBV2	15	NA	TRBD1
CASSTGTGPGNTIYF	TGTGCCAGCAGCACTGGGACAGGGCCAGGAAACACCATATATTTT	TRBJ1-3	TRBV5-4	15	NA	TRBD1
CASSYGGASTDTQYF	TGTGCCAGCAGTTACGGGGGAGCAAGCACAGATACGCAGTATTTT	TRBJ2-3	TRBV6-5	15	NA	NA
CASRATGYLTQHF	TGTGCCAGCAGAGCCACAGGGTACCTGACCCAGCATTTT	TRBJ1-5	TRBV6-5	13	NA	NA
CASSTVQETQYF	TGTGCCAGCTCAACGGTACAAGAGACCCAGTACTTC	TRBJ2-5	TRBV18	12	once	NA
CASSPISQGRTSFYGYTF	TGTGCCAGCTCACCAATCTCCCAGGGACGTACTTCCTTCTATGGCTACACCTTC	TRBJ1-2	TRBV18	18	NA	NA
CAWSLAAGQPQHF	TGTGCCTGGAGTTTGGCGGCGGGGCAGCCCCAGCATTTT	TRBJ1-5	TRBV30	13	NA	NA
CASSLFGGSLSSDGYTF	TGTGCCAGCAGCCTTTTCGGTGGCAGCCTGTCTTCCGATGGCTACACCTTC	TRBJ1-2	TRBV3-1/TRBV3-2	17	NA	NA
CASSAGAHYEQYF	TGTGCCAGTAGTGCTGGGGCCCACTACGAGCAGTACTTC	TRBJ2-7	TRBV19	13	NA	NA
CASSSPGGSTNEKLFF	TGTGCCAGCAGCTCCCCGGGGGGATCAACTAATGAAAAACTGTTTTTT	TRBJ1-4	TRBV28	16	few	NA
CASSETGATNEKLFF	TGTGCCAGCAGTGAAACAGGGGCCACTAATGAAAAACTGTTTTTT	TRBJ1-4	TRBV6-1	15	NA	TRBD1
CASSDPTGSLNTEAFF	TGTGCCAGCAGTGACCCGACAGGTTCTTTGAACACTGAAGCTTTCTTT	TRBJ1-1	TRBV6-1	16	NA	NA
CASSSTPIWDYGYTF	TGTGCCAGCAGCTCCACTCCGATTTGGGACTATGGCTACACCTTC	TRBJ1-2	TRBV7-3	15	NA	NA
CASSLETSRDEQFF	TGTGCCAGCAGCTTAGAAACTAGTCGAGATGAGCAGTTCTTC	TRBJ2-1	TRBV11-2	14	NA	NA
CSVLQGARGTEAFF	TGCAGCGTTTTACAGGGGGCGAGGGGGACTGAAGCTTTCTTT	TRBJ1-1	TRBV29-1	14	NA	TRBD1
CASSPGLAGVWDTQYF	TGTGCCAGCAGTCCGGGACTAGCGGGAGTTTGGGATACGCAGTATTTT	TRBJ2-3	TRBV27	16	NA	TRBD2
CASSQDRAGGSYNEQFF	TGCGCCAGCAGCCAAGATAGGGCGGGAGGCTCCTACAATGAGCAGTTCTTC	TRBJ2-1	TRBV4-1	17	few	TRBD2
CASSLGSTSQETQYF	TGCGCCAGCAGCTTAGGCTCGACTAGCCAAGAGACCCAGTACTTC	TRBJ2-5	TRBV5-1	15	NA	NA
CAWRRGGLPGELFF	TGTGCCTGGAGACGGGGCGGCCTACCCGGGGAGCTGTTTTTT	TRBJ2-2	TRBV30	14	NA	NA
CASREDIIQYF	TGTGCCAGCAGGGAAGACATTATTCAGTACTTC	TRBJ2-4	TRBV2	11	NA	NA
CASSRRLGLGAQETQYF	TGTGCCAGCAGCCGCCGCCTGGGACTAGGGGCCCAAGAGACCCAGTACTTC	TRBJ2-5	TRBV11-2	17	NA	TRBD2
CASSLGVGASTDTQYF	TGCGCCAGCAGCTTGGGTGTAGGCGCCAGCACAGATACGCAGTATTTT	TRBJ2-3	TRBV5-1	16	NA	NA
CASSVNTEAFF	TGTGCCAGCAGCGTGAACACTGAAGCTTTCTTT	TRBJ1-1	TRBV5-4	11	few	NA
CASSSLRDPRGTEAFF	TGTGCCAGCAGTTCCCTCCGGGACCCCCGCGGGACTGAAGCTTTCTTT	TRBJ1-1	TRBV28	16	NA	NA
CASSSPTPGQGLYEQYF	TGTGCCAGCAGTTCACCCACCCCGGGACAGGGGCTCTACGAGCAGTACTTC	TRBJ2-7	TRBV28	17	NA	TRBD1
CASSPPPGNQPQHF	TGTGCCAGCTCACCACCCCCAGGCAATCAGCCCCAGCATTTT	TRBJ1-5	TRBV18	14	NA	NA
CASREDSPRDEQYF	TGTGCCAGCAGAGAGGACAGCCCTCGGGACGAGCAGTACTTC	TRBJ2-7	TRBV5-5	14	NA	NA
CASSLSSGLSYEQYF	TGTGCCAGCAGTTTGTCGAGCGGGTTGTCCTACGAGCAGTACTTC	TRBJ2-7	TRBV28	15	NA	NA
CASSAALGIGNSPLHF	TGTGCCAGCAGTGCGGCGCTGGGGATAGGGAATTCACCCCTCCACTTT	TRBJ1-6	TRBV28	16	NA	NA
CATSDPRGAQETQYF	TGTGCCACCAGTGACCCCCGGGGAGCGCAAGAGACCCAGTACTTC	TRBJ2-5	TRBV24-1	15	NA	NA
CSDRGLDIWAGQGYSSYNEQFF	TGCAGCGACAGAGGTTTGGATATATGGGCGGGACAGGGATATTCCTCCTACAATGAGCAGTTCTTC	TRBJ2-1	TRBV29-1	22	NA	TRBD1
CASSPLRDRAYNEQFF	TGTGCCAGCAGCCCCCTCCGGGACAGGGCATACAATGAGCAGTTCTTC	TRBJ2-1	TRBV6-2/TRBV6-3	16	NA	TRBD1
CASSKGGGNTEAFF	TGTGCCAGTAGTAAGGGGGGCGGGAACACTGAAGCTTTCTTT	TRBJ1-1	TRBV19	14	once	NA